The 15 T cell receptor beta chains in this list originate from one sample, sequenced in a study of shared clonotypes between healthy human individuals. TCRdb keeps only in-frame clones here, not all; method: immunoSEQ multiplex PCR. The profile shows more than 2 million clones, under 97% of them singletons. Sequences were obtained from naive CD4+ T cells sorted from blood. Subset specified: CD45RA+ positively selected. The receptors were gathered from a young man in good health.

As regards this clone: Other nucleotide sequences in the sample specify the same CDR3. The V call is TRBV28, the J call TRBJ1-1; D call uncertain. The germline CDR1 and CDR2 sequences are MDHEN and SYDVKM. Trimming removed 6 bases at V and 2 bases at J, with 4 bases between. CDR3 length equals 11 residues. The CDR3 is CASRGNTEAFF. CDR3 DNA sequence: TGTGCCAGCAGGGGAAACACTGAAGCTTTCTTT.

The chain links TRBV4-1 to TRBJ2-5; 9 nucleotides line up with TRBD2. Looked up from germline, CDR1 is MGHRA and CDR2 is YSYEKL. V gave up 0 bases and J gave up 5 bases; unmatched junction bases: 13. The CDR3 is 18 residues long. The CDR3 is CASSQENAGGRAYETQYF. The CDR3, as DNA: TGCGCCAGCAGCCAAGAGAATGCGGGCGGGAGGGCCTACGAGACCCAGTACTTC.

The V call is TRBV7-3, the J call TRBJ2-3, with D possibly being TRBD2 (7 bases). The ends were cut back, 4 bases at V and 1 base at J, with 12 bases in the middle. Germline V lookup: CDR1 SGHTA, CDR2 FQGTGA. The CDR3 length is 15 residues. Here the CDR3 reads CASSSLGGGTDTQYF. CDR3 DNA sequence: TGTGCCAGCAGCTCACTAGGGGGGGGCACAGATACGCAGTATTTT.

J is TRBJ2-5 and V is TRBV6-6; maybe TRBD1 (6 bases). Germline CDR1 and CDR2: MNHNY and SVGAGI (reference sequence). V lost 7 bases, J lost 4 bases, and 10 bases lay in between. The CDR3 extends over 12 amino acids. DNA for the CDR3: TGTGCCAGCAAGGAAGGGGGAGAGACCCAGTACTTC. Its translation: CASKEGGETQYF.

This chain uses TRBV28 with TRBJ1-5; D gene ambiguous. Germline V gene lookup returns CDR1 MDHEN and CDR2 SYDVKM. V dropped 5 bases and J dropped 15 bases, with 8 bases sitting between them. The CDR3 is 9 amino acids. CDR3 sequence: CASSPPRHF. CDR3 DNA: TGTGCCAGCAGTCCACCACGGCATTTT.

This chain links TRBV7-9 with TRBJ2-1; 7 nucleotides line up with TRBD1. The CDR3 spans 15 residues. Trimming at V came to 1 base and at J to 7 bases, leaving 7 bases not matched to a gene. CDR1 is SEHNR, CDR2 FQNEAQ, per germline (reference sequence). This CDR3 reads CASSLGRQGINEQFF. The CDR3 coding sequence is TGTGCCAGCAGCTTAGGGAGACAGGGAATAAATGAGCAGTTCTTC.

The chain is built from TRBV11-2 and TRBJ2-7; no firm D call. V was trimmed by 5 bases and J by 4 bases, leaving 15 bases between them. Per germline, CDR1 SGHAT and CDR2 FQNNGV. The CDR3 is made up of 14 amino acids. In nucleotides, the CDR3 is TGTGCCAGCAGCCCCTGGGCTGGAGTTTACGAGCAGTACTTC. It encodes CASSPWAGVYEQYF. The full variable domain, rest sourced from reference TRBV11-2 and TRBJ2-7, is EAGVAQSPRYKIIEKRQSVAFWCNPISGHATLYWYQQILGQGPKLLIQFQNNGVVDDSQLPKDRFSAERLKGVDSTLKIQPAKLEDSAVYLCASSPWAGVYEQYFGPGTRLTVT.

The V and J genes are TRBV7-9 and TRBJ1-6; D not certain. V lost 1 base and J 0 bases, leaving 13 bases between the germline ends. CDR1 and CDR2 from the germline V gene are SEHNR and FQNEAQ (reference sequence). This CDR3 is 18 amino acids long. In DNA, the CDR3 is TGTGCCAGCAGCTTAGTTGGTGCCACGGGCTCCTATAATTCACCCCTCCACTTT. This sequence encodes CASSLVGATGSYNSPLHF.

The CDR3 bases are TGTGCCGTCGGGACAGCCCCGGGAGAGACCCAGTACTTC. This gives the protein CAVGTAPGETQYF. This chain joins TRBV10-3 and TRBJ2-5; 7 bases are a match to TRBD1. The CDR3 is 13 residues long. V shed 11 bases, J shed 4 bases, and the junction held 10 bases outside the gene matches. Germline loops: CDR1 ENHRY, CDR2 SYGVKD.

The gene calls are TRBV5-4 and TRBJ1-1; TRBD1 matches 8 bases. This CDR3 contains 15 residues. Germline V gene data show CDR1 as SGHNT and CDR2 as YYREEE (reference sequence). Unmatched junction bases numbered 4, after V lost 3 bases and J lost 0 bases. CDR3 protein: CASSSKTGVNTEAFF. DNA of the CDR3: TGTGCCAGCAGCTCCAAGACAGGGGTGAACACTGAAGCTTTCTTT.

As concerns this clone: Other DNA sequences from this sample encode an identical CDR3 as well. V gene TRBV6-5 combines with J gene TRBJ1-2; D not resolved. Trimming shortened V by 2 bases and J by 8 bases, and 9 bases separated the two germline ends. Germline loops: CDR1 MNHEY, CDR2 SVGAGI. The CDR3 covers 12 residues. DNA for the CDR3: TGTGCCAGCAGTTACGGAGGGTACGGCTACACCTTC. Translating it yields CASSYGGYGYTF.

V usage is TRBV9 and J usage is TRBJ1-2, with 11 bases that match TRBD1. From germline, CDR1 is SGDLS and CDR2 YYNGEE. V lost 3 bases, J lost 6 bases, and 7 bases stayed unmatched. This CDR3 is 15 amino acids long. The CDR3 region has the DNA TGTGCCAGCAGCGCCAATCCGGGACAGGGGGATGGCTACACCTTC. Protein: CASSANPGQGDGYTF.

The CDR3 DNA is TGTGCCTGGAGTGTACACACCAGCGGCACTGAAGCTTTCTTT. Its protein product is CAWSVHTSGTEAFF. This rearrangement joins TRBV30 to TRBJ1-1, with D uncertain. Between the trimmed V and J ends, which lost 0 bases and 4 bases, there was a span of 12 bases. This CDR3 has 14 amino acids. In germline, CDR1 is GTSNPN, CDR2 SVGIG (reference sequence).

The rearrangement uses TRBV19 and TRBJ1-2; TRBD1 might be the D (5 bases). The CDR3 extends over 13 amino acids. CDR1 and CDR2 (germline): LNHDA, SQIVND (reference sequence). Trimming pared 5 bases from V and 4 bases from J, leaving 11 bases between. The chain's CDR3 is CASSEGPTYGYTF. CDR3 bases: TGTGCCAGTAGTGAGGGGCCCACCTATGGCTACACCTTC.

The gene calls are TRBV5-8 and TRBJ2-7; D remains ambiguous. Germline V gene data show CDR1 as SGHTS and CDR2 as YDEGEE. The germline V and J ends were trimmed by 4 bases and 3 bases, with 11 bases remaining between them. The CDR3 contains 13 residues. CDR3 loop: CASSLSRVYEQYF. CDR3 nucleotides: TGTGCCAGCAGCCTTAGTCGCGTCTACGAGCAGTACTTC.